This section outlines one TCR beta chain sequence together with its context. Its antigen remains unidentified. This specimen comes from a study of beta chain features in type 1 diabetes. Expressed TCRB transcripts were sequenced, since all the RNA that had been isolated was reverse transcribed. Clones were read by immunoSEQ multiplex PCR, and TCRdb kept only the in-frame ones, dropping some. The data hold 810,000 or so clones, with about a sixth observed a single time. With 3 bases clipped from V and 5 bases from J, the junction kept 6 bases outside the gene matches. Germline V lookup: CDR1 SGHDN, CDR2 FVKESK. The CDR3 loop spans 14 amino acids. Findings and caveats of the study: Researchers could not determine here whether HLA type influences TCRB rearrangement.

The sample comprised naive CD4+ T cells from blood. The chain uses TRBV14 and TRBJ2-5, with 7 bases matching TRBD1. This receptor was obtained from a young woman in good health. CDR3 region: CASSQQGVGETQYF. The DNA for the CDR3 is TGTGCCAGCAGCCAGCAGGGGGTTGGTGAGACCCAGTACTTC.